The present TCR beta chain was sequenced within a study of Ad26.COV2.S vaccination and SARS-CoV-2 variants. At the level of the study: By the intramuscular route, Ad26.COV2.S was given once, or twice 56 days apart.

Generated by immunoSEQ multiplex PCR, the TCRdb table keeps only in-frame clones and is missing some. Of some 300,000 clones listed, just over 85% were seen once; the top ten hold 1.5% to 2.5%. Germline CDR1 SGHVS, CDR2 FQNEAQ. V was cut by 3 bases and J by 2 bases, with 13 bases left in between. There are 15 residues in the CDR3. The treatment here: roughly 19 received Ad26.COV2.S at low or high dose, single or two shots; about five received placebo; per-sample allocation not given. On day 63 after the first injection, vaccine and placebo recipients gave samples. The V and J genes are TRBV7-8 and TRBJ1-2, with no clear D. The sample here was peripheral blood, taken in a trial of Ad26.COV2.S vaccine versus placebo. This clonotype originated in a person between 18 and 65 years old who received the Ad26.COV2.S COVID-19 vaccine or a placebo. The chain's CDR3 is CASSFRQVGNYGYTF. The CDR3 DNA reads TGTGCCAGCAGCTTCAGACAAGTGGGGAACTATGGCTACACCTTC.